These T cell receptor beta chains were read from a single sample in a study of CD8 T cells in Susac syndrome. One entry per CDR3 protein results from TCRdb running MiXCR on the immunoSEQ multiplex PCR reads. The sample records over 150,000 distinct CDR3 sequences, 85% to 95% being singletons. Sequencing was done on a sample of CD4+ T cells from PBMCs. All receptors derive from a human donor with multiple sclerosis. The CDR3 runs from the conserved cysteine through the conserved F or W. The order of the fields is V gene, clone size, J gene, D gene, CDR3 DNA, CDR3 protein. A D gene is named only where the DNA matches it firmly. The size entry is marked missing in some rows and otherwise reads once, few, many or a size class.

>TRBV28|NA|TRBJ2-7|NA
TGTGCCAGCAGTTCTCCAGGGTCTGATCAGTACGAGCAGTACTTC
CASSSPGSDQYEQYF
>TRBV12-5|NA|TRBJ2-5|NA
TGTGCTAGTGGTTTATTTCCTAACGAGCAAGAGACCCAGTACTTC
CASGLFPNEQETQYF
>TRBV4-1|NA|TRBJ2-7|NA
TGCGCCAGCAGCCGTGGTGGGACACCCACGGTTATCTACGAGCAGTACTTC
CASSRGGTPTVIYEQYF
>TRBV30|NA|TRBJ2-2|TRBD1
TGTGCCTGGCAGGGGGTGGAGGCCGGGGAGCTGTTTTTT
CAWQGVEAGELFF
>TRBV2|NA|TRBJ1-1|NA
TGTGCCAGCATACATCCCTTCCGGGACACTGAAGCTTTCTTT
CASIHPFRDTEAFF
>TRBV3-1|NA|TRBJ2-5|TRBD2
TGTGCCAGCAGCCAAGGACTAGCGACGGGGTATCTTGAGACCCAGTACTTC
CASSQGLATGYLETQYF
>TRBV11-2|few|TRBJ2-5|NA
TGTGCCAGCAGCCCTAACAGGGCCCAAGAGACCCAGTACTTC
CASSPNRAQETQYF
>TRBV18|NA|TRBJ2-3|NA
TGTGCCAGCTCACGAGAGGACGCCGGCGGGGATACGCAGTATTTT
CASSREDAGGDTQYF
>TRBV29-1|NA|TRBJ2-1|TRBD2
TGCAGCGTCGGGGGGGGTTCCTACAATGAGCAGTTCTTC
CSVGGGSYNEQFF
>TRBV30|NA|TRBJ2-7|NA
TGTGCCTGGAGTGAAGTCAGTTACTACGAGCAGTACTTC
CAWSEVSYYEQYF
>TRBV6-5|once|TRBJ1-2|NA
TGTGCCAGCAGTGCTCGGGCTCAGAGTGGCTACACCTTC
CASSARAQSGYTF
>TRBV7-3|once|TRBJ1-1|NA
TGTGCCAGCAGCCCAACAGGGTTGACTGAAGCTTTCTTT
CASSPTGLTEAFF
>TRBV18|few|TRBJ2-1|NA
TGTGCCAGCTCGAGTGGCCCCTACAATGAGCAGTTCTTC
CASSSGPYNEQFF
>TRBV29-1|NA|TRBJ2-1|TRBD1
TGCAGCGCCTTTTGGCCTGCGGGACAGGGGGCAAATGAGCAGTTCTTC
CSAFWPAGQGANEQFF
>TRBV20-1|NA|TRBJ2-5|TRBD2
TGCAGTGCCCCCCCGGGAGGGGGAGAGGAGACCCAGTACTTC
CSAPPGGGEETQYF
>TRBV5-1|NA|TRBJ1-1|NA
TGCGCCAGCAGCATTTTACCGGGGGAGAACACTGAAGCTTTCTTT
CASSILPGENTEAFF
>TRBV2|NA|TRBJ1-4|NA
TGTGCCAGCACTCCCGGCGCGGACGGTAATGAAAAACTGTTTTTT
CASTPGADGNEKLFF
>TRBV3-1|once|TRBJ2-7|NA
TGTGCCAGCAGCCAAGATCCTTGGAGGGACGAGCAGTACTTC
CASSQDPWRDEQYF
>TRBV7-3|NA|TRBJ1-3|NA
TGTGCCAGCAGCTCCGTCCCGGACACCCCATCTGGCTCTGGAAACACCATATATTTT
CASSSVPDTPSGSGNTIYF
>TRBV30|NA|TRBJ1-1|NA
TGTGCCTGGAGTCGAAAGGGTGGGGCTTTCTTT
CAWSRKGGAFF
>TRBV6-2/TRBV6-3|NA|TRBJ2-5|NA
TGTGCCAGCAGTTACTCGAAGGAACGGAGAGAGACCCAGTACTTC
CASSYSKERRETQYF
>TRBV6-1|NA|TRBJ1-1|NA
TGTGCCAGCAGTGAAGTACAGCTCACTGAAGCTTTCTTT
CASSEVQLTEAFF
>TRBV30|once|TRBJ2-7|NA
TGTGCCTGGAGTACGAGGGTGGGGGACGGAGCCTACGAGCAGTACTTC
CAWSTRVGDGAYEQYF